The 9 T cell receptor beta chains below all came from one sample that was sequenced in a study of Ad26.COV2.S vaccination and SARS-CoV-2 variants. Documented treatment: 15 to 20 received Ad26.COV2.S at low or high dose, single or two shots; 5 received placebo; per-sample allocation not given. Day 63 after the first vaccine or placebo injection was the time point for sampling. Some clones are missing from TCRdb's copy, which holds only in-frame ones; the method was immunoSEQ multiplex PCR. The sample yields 400,000 to 450,000 clones, over 75% seen once. The sequencing used peripheral blood, collected in a trial of Ad26.COV2.S vaccine versus placebo. These TCRs come from a person aged 18-60 years who received the Ad26.COV2.S COVID-19 vaccine or a placebo.

The V and J genes are TRBV2 and TRBJ1-4; a possible D gene is TRBD1 (6 bases). Per the germline V gene, CDR1 is SNHLY and CDR2 is FYNNEI. This CDR3 contains 13 residues. Trimming stripped 8 bases from V and 5 bases from J, with 12 bases between. The CDR3 sequence: CASVGQMNEKLFF. In nucleotides, the CDR3 is TGTGCCAGCGTTGGACAGATGAATGAAAAACTGTTTTTT.

The rearrangement links TRBV29-1 to TRBJ1-2, with D perhaps matching TRBD1 (6 bases). The CDR3 contains 12 residues. Trimming took 8 bases from V and 6 from J, leaving 16 bases between them. The germline V gene has CDR1 SQVTM and CDR2 ANQGSEA. The CDR3 here is CSTEGQGNGYTF. The CDR3 DNA sequence: TGCAGCACTGAGGGGCAGGGGAATGGCTACACCTTC.

J is TRBJ1-5 and V is TRBV3-1 (or the pseudogene TRBV3-2); D remains unclear. Germline V gene lookup returns CDR1 LGHDT and CDR2 YNNKEL (reference sequence). V lost 2 bases, J lost 6 bases, and 5 bases lay in between. The CDR3 runs to 12 residues. Here the CDR3 DNA reads TGTGCCAGCAGCCAAAGTTTTCAGCCCCAGCATTTT. Its translation: CASSQSFQPQHF.

This chain connects TRBV9 to TRBJ1-2; TRBD1 matches at 8 bases. The germline V gene has CDR1 SGDLS and CDR2 YYNGEE. J lost 4 bases, V lost 4 bases, and 9 bases had no gene match. The CDR3 spans 15 residues. CDR3 bases: TGTGCCAGCAGCTCATGGACAGGGCCCGGCTATGGCTACACCTTC. This sequence encodes CASSSWTGPGYGYTF.

This clone was seen just once. Other DNA sequences of this sample code for an identical CDR3. J is TRBJ2-1 and V is TRBV5-4; tentative D call: TRBD2 (6 bases). The CDR3 is 14 residues long. Trimming pared 2 bases from V and 2 bases from J, leaving 8 bases between. The germline V gene has CDR1 SGHNT and CDR2 YYREEE (reference sequence). In nucleotides, the CDR3 is TGTGCCAGCAGCTTAGGACTAACCTACAATGAGCAGTTCTTC. It specifies CASSLGLTYNEQFF.

This chain uses TRBV5-1 with TRBJ2-5, with 13 bases aligning to TRBD2. The CDR3 sequence is 16 residues long. In germline, CDR1 is SGHRS, CDR2 YFSETQ. V trimming: 5 bases; J trimming: 0 bases; junction bases outside the gene matches: 4. As DNA, the CDR3 is TGCGCCAGCAGTTCCGGGACTAGCGGGAACCAAGAGACCCAGTACTTC. Its protein is CASSSGTSGNQETQYF.

This chain uses TRBV29-1 with TRBJ2-5; a possible D gene is TRBD2 (5 bases). Germline assignment: CDR1 SQVTM and CDR2 ANQGSEA. The V and J ends lost 7 bases and 1 base respectively, with 13 bases between them. This CDR3 comprises 13 residues. CDR3 protein: CSAPGVVQETQYF. The CDR3 DNA follows: TGCAGCGCTCCCGGGGTGGTCCAAGAGACCCAGTACTTC.

The chain links TRBV7-2 to TRBJ1-4; the D is unclear. Germline-derived CDR1 and CDR2 are SGHTA and FQGNSA. V gave up 3 bases and J gave up 8 bases, with 13 bases separating them. This CDR3 spans 14 amino acids. Written as DNA, the CDR3 is TGTGCCAGCAGCTTTGGGCTGGGGATGGAAAAACTGTTTTTT. This gives the protein CASSFGLGMEKLFF.

Only one count was recorded for this clone. The CDR3: CASSHPTDQETQYF. The CDR3 DNA follows: TGTGCCAGCAGCCACCCGACAGACCAAGAGACCCAGTACTTC. The V call is TRBV3-1 (or the pseudogene TRBV3-2), the J call TRBJ2-5, with D perhaps TRBD1 (5 bases). From germline, CDR1 is LGHDT and CDR2 YNNKEL (reference sequence). This CDR3 has 14 amino acids. V lost 3 bases and J 0 bases, leaving 8 bases between the germline ends.